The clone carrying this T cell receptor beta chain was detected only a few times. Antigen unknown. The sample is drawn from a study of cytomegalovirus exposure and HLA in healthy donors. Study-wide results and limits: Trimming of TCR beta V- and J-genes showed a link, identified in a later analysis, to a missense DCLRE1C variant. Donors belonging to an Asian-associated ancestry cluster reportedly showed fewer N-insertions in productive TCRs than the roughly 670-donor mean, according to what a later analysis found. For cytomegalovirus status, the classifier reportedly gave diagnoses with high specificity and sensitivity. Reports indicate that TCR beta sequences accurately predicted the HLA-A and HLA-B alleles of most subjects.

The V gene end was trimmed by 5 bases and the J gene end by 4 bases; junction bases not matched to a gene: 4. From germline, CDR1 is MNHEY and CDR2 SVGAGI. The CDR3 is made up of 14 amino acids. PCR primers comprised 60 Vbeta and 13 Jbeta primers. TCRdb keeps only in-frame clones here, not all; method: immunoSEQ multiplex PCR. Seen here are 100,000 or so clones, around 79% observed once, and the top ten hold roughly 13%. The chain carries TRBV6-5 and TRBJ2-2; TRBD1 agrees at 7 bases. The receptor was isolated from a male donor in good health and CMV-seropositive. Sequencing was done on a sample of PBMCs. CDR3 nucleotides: TGTGCCAGCAGTCGGGACAGTCGCACCGGGGAGCTGTTTTTT. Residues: CASSRDSRTGELFF.